This T cell receptor beta chain is from a study of control samples from healthy donors and cancer patients. This table comes from immunoSEQ multiplex PCR, and its TCRdb copy is limited to in-frame clones, with some not included. This table has 170,000 or so clones, 80% to 95% appearing once. The CDR3 sequence is 15 residues long. Germline V gene sequence: CDR1 MNHEY, CDR2 SMNVEV (reference sequence). Germline trimming cut 5 bases from V and 7 bases from J; bases unmatched to any gene: 6. The source is a man between 18 and 35 years old in good health. Sequencing used blood. The chain combines TRBV27 with TRBJ1-6; 9 bases match TRBD1. The CDR3 sequence is CASSEDRGRNSPLHF. DNA of the CDR3: TGTGCCAGCAGTGAGGACAGGGGAAGGAATTCACCCCTCCACTTT.